This note documents a single T cell receptor (beta chain) sequence. A multiplex PCR was run with 60 Vbeta primers and 13 Jbeta primers. Sequencing was performed with immunoSEQ multiplex PCR; in TCRdb, only in-frame clones are kept and a portion is missing. The table lists 150,000 to 200,000 clones, 75% of them singletons. The data belong to a study of cytomegalovirus exposure and HLA in healthy donors. This CDR3 spans 13 amino acids. Germline V gene lookup returns CDR1 SNHLY and CDR2 FYNNEI. Trimming shortened V by 7 bases and J by 5 bases, and 15 bases separated the two germline ends. Sample: PBMCs. The receptor comes from a woman in her forties or fifties in good health and CMV-seropositive. The chain recombines TRBV2 with TRBJ2-7, with D unresolved. The CDR3 DNA reads as TGTGCCAGCAAGATCAGGCATCGGAACGAGCAGTACTTC. Translated: CASKIRHRNEQYF.